This TCR beta chain derives from a study of cytomegalovirus exposure and HLA in healthy donors. The CDR3 is 16 amino acids. Germline loops: CDR1 SGHAT, CDR2 FQNNGV. V was clipped by 5 bases and J by 6 bases; unmatched bases: 7. With 60 Vbeta and 13 Jbeta primers, the PCR was carried out. How the authors handled the data: In a later analysis, the count reached approximately 80 million unique TCR beta chains, with 10 million to 11 million shared. The protocol was immunoSEQ multiplex PCR, while the TCRdb copy is restricted to in-frame clones and leaves out a portion. Clone size and V and J calls were adopted from that table, with D and trimming inferred from the DNA. The table shows 100,000 to 150,000 clones, with about 74% occurring only once.

The V call is TRBV11-2, the J call TRBJ2-1, with 13 bases aligning to TRBD2. Specimen: PBMCs. This sequence originates from a male donor in good health and CMV-seronegative. The CDR3 region is CASSLAGTSGVNEQFF. The CDR3 bases are TGTGCCAGCAGCCTCGCCGGGACTAGCGGGGTCAATGAGCAGTTCTTC.